This T cell receptor beta chain was identified in a study of monozygotic twins with inflammatory bowel disease. Using the 5' RACE reads, TCRdb records one entry per CDR3 protein without DNA. This sample contains some 450,000 distinct CDR3 sequences. Germline V gene sequence: CDR1 SGHDT, CDR2 YYEEEE. This CDR3 spans 16 amino acids. J is TRBJ2-5 and V is TRBV5-6; absent DNA, TCRdb's TRBD1 call cannot be checked. The material sequenced was blood. The clonotype originates from a human donor with ulcerative colitis or Crohn's disease, or a healthy co-twin of an affected twin (not recorded which). The CDR3 protein is CASSFYRDRSKETQYF. Complete variable domain (other parts from reference TRBV5-6 and TRBJ2-5): DAGVTQSPTHLIKTRGQQVTLRCSPKSGHDTVSWYQQALGQGPQFIFQYYEEEERQRGNFPDRFSGHQFPNYSSELNVNALLLGDSALYLCASSFYRDRSKETQYFGPGTRLLVL.